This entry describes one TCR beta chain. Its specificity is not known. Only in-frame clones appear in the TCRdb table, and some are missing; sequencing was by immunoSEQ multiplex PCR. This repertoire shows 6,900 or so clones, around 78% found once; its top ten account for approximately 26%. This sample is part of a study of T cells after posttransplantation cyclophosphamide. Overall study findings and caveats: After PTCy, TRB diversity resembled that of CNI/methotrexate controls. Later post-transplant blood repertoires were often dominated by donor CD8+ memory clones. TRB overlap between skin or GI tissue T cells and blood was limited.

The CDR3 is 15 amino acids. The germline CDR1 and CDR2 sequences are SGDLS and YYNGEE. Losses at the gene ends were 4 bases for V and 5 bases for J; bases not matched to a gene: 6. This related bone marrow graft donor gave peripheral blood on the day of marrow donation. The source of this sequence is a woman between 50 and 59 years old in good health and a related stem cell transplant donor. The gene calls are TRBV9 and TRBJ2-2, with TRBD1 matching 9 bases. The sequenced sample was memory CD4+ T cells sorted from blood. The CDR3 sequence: CASSTTGGVTGELFF. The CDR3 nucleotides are TGTGCCAGCAGCACCACAGGGGGCGTAACCGGGGAGCTGTTTTTT. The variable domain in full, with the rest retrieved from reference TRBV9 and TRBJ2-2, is DSGVTQTPKHLITATGQRVTLRCSPRSGDLSVYWYQQSLDQGLQFLIQYYNGEERAKGNILERFSAQQFPDLHSELNLSSLELGDSALYFCASSTTGGVTGELFFGEGSRLTVL.